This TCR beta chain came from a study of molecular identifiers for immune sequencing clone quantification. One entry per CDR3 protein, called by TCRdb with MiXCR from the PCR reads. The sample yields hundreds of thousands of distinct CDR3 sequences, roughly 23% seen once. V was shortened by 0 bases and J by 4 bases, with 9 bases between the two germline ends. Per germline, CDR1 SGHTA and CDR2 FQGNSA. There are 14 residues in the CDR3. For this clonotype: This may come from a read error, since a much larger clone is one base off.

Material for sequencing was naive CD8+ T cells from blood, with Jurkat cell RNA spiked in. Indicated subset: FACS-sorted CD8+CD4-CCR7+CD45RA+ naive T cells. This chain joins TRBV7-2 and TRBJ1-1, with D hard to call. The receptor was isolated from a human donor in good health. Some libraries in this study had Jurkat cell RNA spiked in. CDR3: CASSLAEIFTEAFF. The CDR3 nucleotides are TGTGCCAGCAGCTTAGCCGAGATCTTCACTGAAGCTTTCTTT.